The 6 T cell receptor beta chains below come from one sample, sequenced in a study of blood T cell repertoires in COVID-19. The data were produced by immunoSEQ multiplex PCR, yet TCRdb's version contains in-frame clones alone and is incomplete. The data show 370,000 or so clones, 81% seen once. The sample comprised peripheral blood. The source of these receptors is a human donor with acute or convalescent COVID-19. The donor label of this sample is uncertain.

This clone has a single count. The rearrangement links TRBV15 to TRBJ2-5; D is unresolved. From germline, CDR1 is LNHNV and CDR2 YYDKDF (reference sequence). The CDR3 consists of 15 residues. Between the trimmed V and J ends, which lost 2 bases and 5 bases, there was a span of 15 bases. DNA for the CDR3: TGTGCCACCAGCAGATCGTGGGCTCGCGAGGAGACCCAGTACTTC. Translated, it gives CATSRSWAREETQYF.

The V gene is TRBV30, the J gene TRBJ2-5, with D possibly being TRBD2 (5 bases). This CDR3 is built from 11 residues. Germline assignment: CDR1 GTSNPN and CDR2 SVGIG (reference sequence). V lost 5 bases, J lost 1 base, and 5 bases lay in between. DNA for the CDR3: TGTGCCTGGGGACTCCAAGAGACCCAGTACTTC. It is translated as CAWGLQETQYF.

CDR3 sequence reads: CASSQAICLRIQYF. The CDR3 DNA sequence: TGCGCCAGCAGTCAAGCCATCTGCCTGCGCATTCAGTACTTC. The chain carries TRBV23-1 and TRBJ2-4; D gene ambiguous. TRBV23-1 belongs to the ORF category, with a function that is uncertain. The CDR3 contains 14 residues. V was trimmed by 2 bases and J by 9 bases, leaving 14 bases between them.

The chain is built from TRBV28 and TRBJ1-3, with TRBD1 identical over 7 bases. The length of the CDR3 is 16 residues. V lost 6 bases, J lost 0 bases, and 8 bases stayed unmatched. Per the germline V gene, CDR1 is MDHEN and CDR2 is SYDVKM. The CDR3 sequence: CASSAGTANSGNTIYF. CDR3 nucleotides: TGTGCCAGCAGCGCCGGGACAGCTAACTCTGGAAACACCATATATTTT.

The chain recombines TRBV18 with TRBJ1-6; D is unclear. V gave up 3 bases and J gave up 7 bases, with 16 bases separating them. This CDR3 is built from 16 residues. Germline V gives CDR1 KGHSH, CDR2 LQKENI. CDR3 sequence (DNA): TGTGCCAGCTCACCCGGCTGGTCGCCGGGGAATTCACCCCTCCACTTT. This encodes CASSPGWSPGNSPLHF.

This chain uses TRBV6-5 with TRBJ1-5, with TRBD1 matching over 8 bases. The germline V gene has CDR1 MNHEY and CDR2 SVGAGI. V was clipped by 3 bases and J by 5 bases; unmatched bases: 6. This CDR3 has 15 residues. The CDR3 is CASSYDRGRDQPQHF. CDR3 nucleotides: TGTGCCAGCAGTTATGACAGGGGAAGGGATCAGCCCCAGCATTTT.